This T cell receptor (beta chain) was obtained from a study of T cell responses to AZD1222 COVID-19 vaccine. Remarks on this clone: Antigen: not known.

Libraries were prepared by immunoSEQ multiplex PCR; TCRdb keeps only in-frame clonotypes and omits some of them. Seen here are around 130,000 clones, over 75% observed once, and the top ten hold 4% to 4.5%. Study outcomes and limitations: Donors were largely white British and mainly female; clonal diversity was possibly underestimated. Spike-spanning, vaccine-associated CD4 TCRs were dominant at 160-218 and 743-854.

The sequencing used peripheral blood, collected 28 days after the second dose of the MenACWY control vaccine. The origin of this receptor is an adult who received the MenACWY meningococcal vaccine as a control.

The CDR3 DNA reads as TGTGCCAGCAGCTTCCATAATGAAAAACTGTTTTTT. It yields the protein CASSFHNEKLFF. The rearrangement links TRBV5-5 to TRBJ1-4; D call uncertain. The CDR3 is made up of 12 amino acids. Germline assignment: CDR1 SGHKS and CDR2 YYEKEE (reference sequence). Trimming pared 2 bases from V and 4 bases from J, leaving 3 bases between. Full variable domain (rest looked up from reference TRBV5-5 and TRBJ1-4): DAGVTQSPTHLIKTRGQQVTLRCSPISGHKSVSWYQQVLGQGPQFIFQYYEKEERGRGNFPDRFSARQFPNYSSELNVNALLLGDSALYLCASSFHNEKLFFGSGTQLSVL.